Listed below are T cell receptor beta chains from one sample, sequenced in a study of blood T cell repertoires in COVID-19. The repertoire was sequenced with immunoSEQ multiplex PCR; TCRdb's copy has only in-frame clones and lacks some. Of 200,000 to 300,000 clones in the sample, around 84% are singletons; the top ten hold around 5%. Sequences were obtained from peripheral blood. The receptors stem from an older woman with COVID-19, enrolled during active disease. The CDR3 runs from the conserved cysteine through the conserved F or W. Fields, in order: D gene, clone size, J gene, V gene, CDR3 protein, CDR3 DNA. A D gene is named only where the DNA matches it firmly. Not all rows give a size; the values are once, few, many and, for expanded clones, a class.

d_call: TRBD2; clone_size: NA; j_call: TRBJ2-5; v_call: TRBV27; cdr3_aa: CASSIGTSGTPNRETQYF; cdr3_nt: TGTGCCAGCAGTATCGGGACTAGCGGGACTCCCAACCGAGAGACCCAGTACTTC
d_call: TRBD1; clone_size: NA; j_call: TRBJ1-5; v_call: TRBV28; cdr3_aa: CASLTGASNQPQHF; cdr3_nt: TGTGCCAGCCTCACAGGGGCTAGCAATCAGCCCCAGCATTTT
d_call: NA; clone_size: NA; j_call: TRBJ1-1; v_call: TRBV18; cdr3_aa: CASSPPGSLAFF; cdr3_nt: TGTGCCAGCTCACCACCGGGGAGTCTGGCTTTCTTT
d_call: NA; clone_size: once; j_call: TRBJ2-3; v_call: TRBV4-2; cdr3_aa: CASSQVGASVGDTQYF; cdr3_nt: TGTGCCAGCAGCCAAGTGGGCGCTAGCGTGGGCGATACGCAGTATTTT
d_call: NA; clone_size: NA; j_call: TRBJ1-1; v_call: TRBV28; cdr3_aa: CASSLSIGGDTEAFF; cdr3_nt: TGTGCCAGCAGTTTAAGTATCGGAGGGGACACTGAAGCTTTCTTT
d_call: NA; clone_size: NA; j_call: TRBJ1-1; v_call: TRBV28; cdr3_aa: CASRTTSKTGNTEAFF; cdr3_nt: TGTGCCAGCAGAACGACATCGAAAACAGGGAACACTGAAGCTTTCTTT
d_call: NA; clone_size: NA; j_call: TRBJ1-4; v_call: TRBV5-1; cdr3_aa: CASSSQGGSTNEKLFF; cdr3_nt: TGCGCCAGCAGCTCCCAGGGAGGGTCAACTAATGAAAAACTGTTTTTT
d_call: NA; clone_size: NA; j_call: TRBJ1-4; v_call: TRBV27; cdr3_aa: CASSLFLSEKLFF; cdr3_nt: TGTGCCAGCAGTTTATTCCTAAGTGAAAAACTGTTTTTT
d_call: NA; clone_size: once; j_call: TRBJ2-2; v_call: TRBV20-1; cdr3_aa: CSASPARATGELFF; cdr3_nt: TGCAGTGCTAGTCCGGCGAGGGCTACCGGGGAGCTGTTTTTT
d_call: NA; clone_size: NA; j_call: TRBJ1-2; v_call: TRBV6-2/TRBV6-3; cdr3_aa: CASSLFYGYTF; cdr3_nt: TGTGCCAGCAGCCTCTTCTATGGCTACACCTTC
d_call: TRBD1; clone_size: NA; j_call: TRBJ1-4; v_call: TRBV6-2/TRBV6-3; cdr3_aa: CASSPTGRVTNEKLFF; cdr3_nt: TGTGCCAGCAGCCCGACAGGGCGGGTTACTAATGAAAAACTGTTTTTT
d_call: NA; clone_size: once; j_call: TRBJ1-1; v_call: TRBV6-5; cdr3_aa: CASSGVNTEAFF; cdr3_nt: TGTGCCAGCTCGGGGGTGAACACTGAAGCTTTCTTT
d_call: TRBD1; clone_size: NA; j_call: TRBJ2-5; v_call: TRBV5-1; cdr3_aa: CASSYEQGDLGGTQYF; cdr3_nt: TGCGCCAGCAGCTACGAACAGGGGGACCTCGGGGGGACCCAGTACTTC
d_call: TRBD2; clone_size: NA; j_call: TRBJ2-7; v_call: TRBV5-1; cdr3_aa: CASSLASLAGAEQYF; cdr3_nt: TGCGCCAGCAGCTTGGCTTCACTAGCGGGAGCCGAGCAGTACTTC
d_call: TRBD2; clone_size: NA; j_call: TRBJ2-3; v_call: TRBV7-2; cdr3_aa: CASSLAWRGASTDTQYF; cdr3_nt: TGTGCCAGCAGCTTAGCATGGCGGGGGGCTAGCACAGATACGCAGTATTTT
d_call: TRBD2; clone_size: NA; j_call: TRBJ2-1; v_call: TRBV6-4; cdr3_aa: CASSIDLAGGQREQFF; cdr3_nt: TGTGCCAGCAGTATCGATTTAGCGGGAGGACAACGTGAGCAGTTCTTC
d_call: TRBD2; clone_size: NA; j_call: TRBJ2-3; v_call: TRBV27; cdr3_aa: CASSPMGGENTDTQYF; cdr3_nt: TGTGCCAGCAGTCCCATGGGGGGGGAAAACACAGATACGCAGTATTTT
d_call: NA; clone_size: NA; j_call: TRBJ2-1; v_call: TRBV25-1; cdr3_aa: CASSVAGVGDEQFF; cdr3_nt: TGTGCCAGCAGTGTAGCCGGAGTCGGCGATGAGCAGTTCTTC